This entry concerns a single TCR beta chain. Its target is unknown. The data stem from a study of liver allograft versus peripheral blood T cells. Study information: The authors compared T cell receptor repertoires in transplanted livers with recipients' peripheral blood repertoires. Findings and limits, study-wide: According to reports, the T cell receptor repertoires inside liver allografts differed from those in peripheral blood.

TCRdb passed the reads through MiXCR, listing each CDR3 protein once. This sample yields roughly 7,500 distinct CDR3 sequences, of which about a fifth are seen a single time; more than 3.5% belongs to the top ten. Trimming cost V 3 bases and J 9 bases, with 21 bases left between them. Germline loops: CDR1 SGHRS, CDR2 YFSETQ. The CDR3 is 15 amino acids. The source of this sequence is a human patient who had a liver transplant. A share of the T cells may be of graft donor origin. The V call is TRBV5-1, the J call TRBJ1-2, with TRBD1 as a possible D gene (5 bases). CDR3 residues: CASSSFPGPGSSYTF. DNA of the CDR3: TGCGCCAGCAGCTCGTTTCCGGGACCGGGCTCAAGCTACACCTTC.